This TCR beta chain was identified during a study of tumor and adjacent non-tumor tissue in lung cancer. Study at large: There were about 12 adenocarcinoma, a couple of squamous cell carcinoma and 1 small cell lung cancer cases. The patients, roughly 9 men and 5 or 6 women, were 31 to 76 with stage I to III disease. Each sample yielded around 4 million productive TCRbeta reads on average.

Study findings and constraints: Tumor TCR diversity, when higher, was linked to shorter survival.

Germline lookup yields CDR1 ENHRY and CDR2 SYGVKD. The length of the CDR3 is 14 residues. Trimming removed 4 bases from V and 5 bases from J, with 15 bases in between. In the case of this clonotype: What it recognizes is unknown. A much larger clone is a single base away; this may be a read error.

The template was RNA from unsorted bulk tissue. The library came from three nested PCR rounds adapted from ARM-PCR protocols. TCRdb re-analysed the multiplex PCR reads in MiXCR, keeping a single row per CDR3 protein. The sample holds 95,000 to 150,000 distinct CDR3 sequences, about 66% seen once. This chain joins TRBV10-3 and TRBJ2-7; maybe TRBD2 (6 bases). Sequenced: lung tumor tissue. This receptor was obtained from a man aged 30-40 years with non-small cell lung cancer. The CDR3 sequence: CAISAVTSFHEQYF. Here the CDR3 DNA reads TGTGCCATCAGTGCTGTGACTAGTTTCCACGAGCAGTACTTC.